This is a list of T cell receptor beta chains from one sample in a study of blood T cell repertoires in COVID-19. The table came from immunoSEQ multiplex PCR; TCRdb's copy has only in-frame clones and leaves some out. Of roughly 300,000 clones listed, over 75% are singletons. Sequencing input: peripheral blood. These receptors came from a woman aged 25 to 39 with COVID-19, enrolled during active disease. CDR3s include the opening cysteine and the closing phenylalanine or tryptophan. The D gene is left open where the match is weak. Clone size is not always given. Where it is, it says once, few, many or a class for expanded clones.

D gene: .
V gene: TRBV5-1
clone size: once
J gene: TRBJ2-7
CDR3 DNA: TGCGCCAGCAGCTTGGCTGGGCAGGTCTACGAGCAGTACTTC
CDR3 protein: CASSLAGQVYEQYF

D gene: TRBD2
V gene: TRBV5-5
clone size: once
J gene: TRBJ2-7
CDR3 DNA: TGTGCCAGCCGTAGCGGGAGACCCGAGCAGTACTTC
CDR3 protein: CASRSGRPEQYF

D gene: .
V gene: TRBV3-1/TRBV3-2
clone size: .
J gene: TRBJ2-7
CDR3 DNA: TGTGCCAGCAGCCGACAGGCCTACGAGCAGTACTTC
CDR3 protein: CASSRQAYEQYF

D gene: .
V gene: TRBV24-1
clone size: .
J gene: TRBJ2-1
CDR3 DNA: TGTGCCACCCCCCGGGGGAAATCCTACAATGAGCAGTTCTTC
CDR3 protein: CATPRGKSYNEQFF

D gene: .
V gene: TRBV7-2
clone size: .
J gene: TRBJ1-5
CDR3 DNA: TGTGCCAGCAGCTTGGAGACAGTTAATCAGCCCCAGCATTTT
CDR3 protein: CASSLETVNQPQHF

D gene: .
V gene: TRBV10-1
clone size: .
J gene: TRBJ2-1
CDR3 DNA: TGCGCCACCTTCCAACAGGGCTCCTACAATGAGCAGTTCTTC
CDR3 protein: CATFQQGSYNEQFF

D gene: TRBD1
V gene: TRBV5-4
clone size: few
J gene: TRBJ1-6
CDR3 DNA: TGTGCCAGCAGCTTATTACCCAGGGGGCGAAATTCACCCCTCCACTTT
CDR3 protein: CASSLLPRGRNSPLHF

D gene: .
V gene: TRBV3-1/TRBV3-2
clone size: .
J gene: TRBJ2-3
CDR3 DNA: TGTGCCAGCAGCCAAGGAGCGGCCTACACAGATACGCAGTATTTT
CDR3 protein: CASSQGAAYTDTQYF

D gene: TRBD1
V gene: TRBV4-3
clone size: .
J gene: TRBJ1-2
CDR3 DNA: TGCGCCAGCAGCCCTACTACGGGACAGCCTTATGGCTACACCTTC
CDR3 protein: CASSPTTGQPYGYTF

D gene: .
V gene: TRBV7-9
clone size: .
J gene: TRBJ1-4
CDR3 DNA: TGTGCCAGCAGCTTGGCGGATGAAAAACTGTTTTTT
CDR3 protein: CASSLADEKLFF

D gene: .
V gene: TRBV4-1
clone size: .
J gene: TRBJ1-2
CDR3 DNA: TGCGCCAGCAGCCAACAATTCAGGGGATACTATGGCTACACCTTC
CDR3 protein: CASSQQFRGYYGYTF

D gene: TRBD1
V gene: TRBV29-1
clone size: .
J gene: TRBJ1-2
CDR3 DNA: TGCAGCGTTGCCAAGGACAGGACCTATGGCTACACCTTC
CDR3 protein: CSVAKDRTYGYTF

D gene: .
V gene: TRBV5-1
clone size: .
J gene: TRBJ1-2
CDR3 DNA: TGCGCCAGCAGCTTTCGGGGGAGTAGCTATGGCTACACCTTC
CDR3 protein: CASSFRGSSYGYTF

D gene: .
V gene: TRBV27
clone size: .
J gene: TRBJ1-4
CDR3 DNA: TGTGCCAGCGCAGGGGCCATAGCAACTAATGAAAAACTGTTTTTT
CDR3 protein: CASAGAIATNEKLFF

D gene: .
V gene: TRBV19
clone size: .
J gene: TRBJ2-1
CDR3 DNA: TGTGCCAGTAGTGGTAGCGCCGCTTGGAACAATGAGCAGTTCTTC
CDR3 protein: CASSGSAAWNNEQFF

D gene: TRBD1
V gene: TRBV7-2
clone size: .
J gene: TRBJ1-4
CDR3 DNA: TGTGCCAGCAGCTTTGGACAGGGGAGGTCAAAACTGTTTTTT
CDR3 protein: CASSFGQGRSKLFF

D gene: TRBD1
V gene: TRBV18
clone size: .
J gene: TRBJ1-4
CDR3 DNA: TGTGCCAGCTCACCCCCGGACAGGGGGAATGAAAAACTGTTTTTT
CDR3 protein: CASSPPDRGNEKLFF

D gene: .
V gene: TRBV6-1
clone size: .
J gene: TRBJ1-2
CDR3 DNA: TGTGCCAGCAGTGAATATGCCGGAGCTAACTATGGCTACACCTTC
CDR3 protein: CASSEYAGANYGYTF

D gene: TRBD2
V gene: TRBV7-2
clone size: once
J gene: TRBJ2-7
CDR3 DNA: TGTGCCAGCAGCTTGGGACTAGCGGCCAGTAGCTCCTACGAGCAGTACTTC
CDR3 protein: CASSLGLAASSSYEQYF

D gene: TRBD2
V gene: TRBV5-1
clone size: .
J gene: TRBJ2-1
CDR3 DNA: TGCGCCAGCAGCTTGGTAGCGGGAGACTACAATGAGCAGTTCTTC
CDR3 protein: CASSLVAGDYNEQFF

D gene: .
V gene: TRBV6-5
clone size: .
J gene: TRBJ1-1
CDR3 DNA: TGTGCCAGCGGTCGGGAGCGGGGCACTGAAGCTTTCTTT
CDR3 protein: CASGRERGTEAFF

D gene: TRBD2
V gene: TRBV18
clone size: .
J gene: TRBJ2-7
CDR3 DNA: TGTGCCAGCTCACCACGGGGACTAGCGGCGGACGAGCAGTACTTC
CDR3 protein: CASSPRGLAADEQYF

D gene: .
V gene: TRBV3-1/TRBV3-2
clone size: .
J gene: TRBJ1-6
CDR3 DNA: TGTGCCAGCAGCCAAAGGACTGATAATTCACCCCTCCACTTT
CDR3 protein: CASSQRTDNSPLHF

D gene: TRBD2
V gene: TRBV7-2
clone size: .
J gene: TRBJ2-7
CDR3 DNA: TGTGCCAGCAGCTTAAGCTGGACTAGCGGTACCTACGAGCAGTACTTC
CDR3 protein: CASSLSWTSGTYEQYF

D gene: TRBD1
V gene: TRBV18
clone size: .
J gene: TRBJ2-5
CDR3 DNA: TGTGCCAGCTCACCACGACAGGGCGACCAAGAGACCCAGTACTTC
CDR3 protein: CASSPRQGDQETQYF

D gene: TRBD1
V gene: TRBV15
clone size: .
J gene: TRBJ2-1
CDR3 DNA: TGTGCCACCAGCGGACGGACAGGGTTCGAGGAGCAGTTCTTC
CDR3 protein: CATSGRTGFEEQFF

D gene: .
V gene: TRBV6-5
clone size: few
J gene: TRBJ1-4
CDR3 DNA: TGTGCCAGCAGTTTACGACAGGTCACTAATGAAAAACTGTTTTTT
CDR3 protein: CASSLRQVTNEKLFF

D gene: .
V gene: TRBV19
clone size: .
J gene: TRBJ1-6
CDR3 DNA: TGTGCCAGTAGTATAATCATCTCGGGGACACTGAATTCACCCCTCCACTTT
CDR3 protein: CASSIIISGTLNSPLHF

D gene: TRBD1
V gene: TRBV19
clone size: .
J gene: TRBJ2-2
CDR3 DNA: TGTGCCAGCAGGACAGGGAGCAACACCGGGGAGCTGTTTTTT
CDR3 protein: CASRTGSNTGELFF

D gene: .
V gene: TRBV2
clone size: .
J gene: TRBJ2-7
CDR3 DNA: TGTGCCAGCAGTAGGAGCTCCTACGAGCAGTACTTC
CDR3 protein: CASSRSSYEQYF

D gene: .
V gene: TRBV7-9
clone size: .
J gene: TRBJ2-7
CDR3 DNA: TGTGCCAGCAGACCACAAGGGGGCGAGCAGTACTTC
CDR3 protein: CASRPQGGEQYF

D gene: .
V gene: TRBV28
clone size: .
J gene: TRBJ1-1
CDR3 DNA: TGTGCCAGCAGGCAGATGAACACTGAAGCTTTCTTT
CDR3 protein: CASRQMNTEAFF

D gene: .
V gene: TRBV9
clone size: .
J gene: TRBJ1-5
CDR3 DNA: TGTGCCAGCAGCGTTCGGGAGGGGTTGCAGCCCCAGCATTTT
CDR3 protein: CASSVREGLQPQHF

D gene: .
V gene: TRBV18
clone size: .
J gene: TRBJ1-5
CDR3 DNA: TGTGCCAGCTCACCGGGGGCGGATCAGCCCCAGCATTTT
CDR3 protein: CASSPGADQPQHF

D gene: TRBD2
V gene: TRBV5-6
clone size: .
J gene: TRBJ2-1
CDR3 DNA: TGTGCCAGCAGCTTGGGTCCCAGGACTAGCGGGAGAAAGTTCGATGAGCAGTTCTTC
CDR3 protein: CASSLGPRTSGRKFDEQFF

D gene: .
V gene: TRBV2
clone size: .
J gene: TRBJ1-2
CDR3 DNA: TGTGCCAGCAGTGAAGACACCTATGGCTACACCTTC
CDR3 protein: CASSEDTYGYTF

D gene: TRBD2
V gene: TRBV6-2/TRBV6-3
clone size: .
J gene: TRBJ2-1
CDR3 DNA: TGTGCCAGCAGTTTCCCATCGTCGGTTGGACTAGCGGGGGGGCCTGGCAATGAGCAGTTCTTC
CDR3 protein: CASSFPSSVGLAGGPGNEQFF

D gene: .
V gene: TRBV28
clone size: .
J gene: TRBJ1-5
CDR3 DNA: TGTGCCAGCAGTTTAGCGGGCGCAGGACAGCCCCAGCATTTT
CDR3 protein: CASSLAGAGQPQHF

D gene: TRBD2
V gene: TRBV4-3
clone size: .
J gene: TRBJ2-7
CDR3 DNA: TGCGCCAGCAGCCGCCGACTAGCGGGAGGGCCCTACGAGCAGTACTTC
CDR3 protein: CASSRRLAGGPYEQYF

D gene: TRBD1
V gene: TRBV7-6
clone size: .
J gene: TRBJ1-1
CDR3 DNA: TGTGCCAGCAGCTACGGACAGGGTAACACTGAAGCTTTCTTT
CDR3 protein: CASSYGQGNTEAFF

D gene: .
V gene: TRBV9
clone size: .
J gene: TRBJ2-2
CDR3 DNA: TGTGCCGCATTCGGGACATACCCGAACACCGGGGAGCTGTTTTTT
CDR3 protein: CAAFGTYPNTGELFF

D gene: .
V gene: TRBV4-1
clone size: .
J gene: TRBJ2-5
CDR3 DNA: TGCGCCAGCAGCCAAGGGACTATGTCCCAAGAGACCCAGTACTTC
CDR3 protein: CASSQGTMSQETQYF

D gene: .
V gene: TRBV19
clone size: .
J gene: TRBJ1-5
CDR3 DNA: TGTGCCAGTAGTATAAGCAGGTTGGGCAATCAGCCCCAGCATTTT
CDR3 protein: CASSISRLGNQPQHF

D gene: .
V gene: TRBV30
clone size: .
J gene: TRBJ1-3
CDR3 DNA: TGTGCCTGGAACCGACAGGTCTCTGGAAACACCATATATTTT
CDR3 protein: CAWNRQVSGNTIYF

D gene: .
V gene: TRBV5-1
clone size: .
J gene: TRBJ2-7
CDR3 DNA: TGCGCCAGCGGCGAGACACTCTCCTACGAGCAGTACTTC
CDR3 protein: CASGETLSYEQYF

D gene: TRBD2
V gene: TRBV5-6
clone size: .
J gene: TRBJ2-7
CDR3 DNA: TGTGCCAGCAGCGGGACTAGCGGCACCTACGAGCAGTACTTC
CDR3 protein: CASSGTSGTYEQYF

D gene: .
V gene: TRBV7-8
clone size: few
J gene: TRBJ2-7
CDR3 DNA: TGTGCCAGCAGCTTGGGACTCCTCCGCGAGCAGTACTTC
CDR3 protein: CASSLGLLREQYF

D gene: .
V gene: TRBV28
clone size: .
J gene: TRBJ2-7
CDR3 DNA: TGTGCCAGCAGTATTACTTACGAGCAGTACTTC
CDR3 protein: CASSITYEQYF

D gene: .
V gene: TRBV9
clone size: .
J gene: TRBJ1-1
CDR3 DNA: TGTGCCAGCAGCGTAGGGGCAGCAAACACTGAAGCTTTCTTT
CDR3 protein: CASSVGAANTEAFF

D gene: .
V gene: TRBV5-1
clone size: .
J gene: TRBJ2-1
CDR3 DNA: TGCGCCAGCACCCCAGGGACTTTAGACAGTGAGCAGTTCTTC
CDR3 protein: CASTPGTLDSEQFF

D gene: TRBD2
V gene: TRBV28
clone size: .
J gene: TRBJ2-3
CDR3 DNA: TGTGCCAGCAGTTTATCCGGGGGGGCTATAGGGACGCAGTATTTT
CDR3 protein: CASSLSGGAIGTQYF

D gene: .
V gene: TRBV2
clone size: few
J gene: TRBJ1-5
CDR3 DNA: TGTGCCAGCAGTGATATTCGGGATAGCAATCAGCCCCAGCATTTT
CDR3 protein: CASSDIRDSNQPQHF

D gene: TRBD1
V gene: TRBV2
clone size: .
J gene: TRBJ2-5
CDR3 DNA: TGTGCCAGCAGTGAAGGGACAGGGGTTTTTGAGACCCAGTACTTC
CDR3 protein: CASSEGTGVFETQYF

D gene: TRBD1
V gene: TRBV3-1/TRBV3-2
clone size: once
J gene: TRBJ2-7
CDR3 DNA: TGTGCCAGCAGCCGAGGACAGGGAGGCACCTACGAGCAGTACTTC
CDR3 protein: CASSRGQGGTYEQYF

D gene: TRBD1
V gene: TRBV15
clone size: once
J gene: TRBJ1-2
CDR3 DNA: TGTGCCACCAGCAGAGAGAGGGGGACAGCTTATGGCTACACCTTC
CDR3 protein: CATSRERGTAYGYTF

D gene: TRBD1
V gene: TRBV20-1
clone size: .
J gene: TRBJ2-4
CDR3 DNA: TGCAGTGCTAGTTCGGACAGGCCCGCCAAAAACATTCAGTACTTC
CDR3 protein: CSASSDRPAKNIQYF

D gene: .
V gene: TRBV18
clone size: .
J gene: TRBJ1-5
CDR3 DNA: TGTGCCAGCTCACCGGGAGGGGGGAGCAATCAGCCCCAGCATTTT
CDR3 protein: CASSPGGGSNQPQHF

D gene: .
V gene: TRBV10-3
clone size: .
J gene: TRBJ1-3
CDR3 DNA: TGTGCCATCACCGGGGAAGGTCCAGGAAACACCATATATTTT
CDR3 protein: CAITGEGPGNTIYF